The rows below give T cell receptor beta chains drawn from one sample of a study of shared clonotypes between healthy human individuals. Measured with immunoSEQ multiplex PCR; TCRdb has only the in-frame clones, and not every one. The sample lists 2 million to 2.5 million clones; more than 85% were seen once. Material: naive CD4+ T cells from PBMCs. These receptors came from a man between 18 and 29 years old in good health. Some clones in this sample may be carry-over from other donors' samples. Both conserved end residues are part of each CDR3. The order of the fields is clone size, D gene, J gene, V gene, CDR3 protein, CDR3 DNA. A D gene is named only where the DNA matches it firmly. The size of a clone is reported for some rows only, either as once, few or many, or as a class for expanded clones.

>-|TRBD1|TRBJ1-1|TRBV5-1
CASSPRRDSPSEAFF
TGCGCCAGCAGCCCCCGCCGGGACAGTCCTTCTGAAGCTTTCTTT
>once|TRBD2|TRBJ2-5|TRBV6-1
CASSEHLAGNQETQYF
TGTGCCAGCAGTGAACATCTAGCGGGGAACCAAGAGACCCAGTACTTC
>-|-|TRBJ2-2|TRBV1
CTSSQDPGLAEGTGELFF
TGCACCAGCAGCCAAGACCCTGGTCTAGCGGAAGGGACCGGGGAGCTGTTTTTT
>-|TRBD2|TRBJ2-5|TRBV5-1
CASSLARLAGYPYQETQYF
TGCGCCAGCAGCTTGGCGCGACTAGCGGGATACCCGTACCAAGAGACCCAGTACTTC
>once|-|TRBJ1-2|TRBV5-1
CASSLGPGNYGYTF
TGCGCCAGCAGCTTGGGTCCGGGCAACTATGGCTACACCTTC
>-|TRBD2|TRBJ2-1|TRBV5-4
CASSPGGASGRAVVYNEQFF
TGTGCCAGCAGCCCTGGGGGGGCTAGCGGGAGGGCCGTAGTTTACAATGAGCAGTTCTTC
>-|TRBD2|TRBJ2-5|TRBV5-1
CASTPGLAGGITQYF
TGCGCCAGCACCCCAGGACTAGCGGGGGGCATTACCCAGTACTTC
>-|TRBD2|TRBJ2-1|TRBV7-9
CASSSLAVSYNEQFF
TGTGCCAGCAGCTCTCTAGCGGTCTCCTACAATGAGCAGTTCTTC
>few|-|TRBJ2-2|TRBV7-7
CASSQWASTGELFF
TGTGCCAGCAGCCAATGGGCCAGTACCGGGGAGCTGTTTTTT
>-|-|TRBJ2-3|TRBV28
CASSSPGAQSTDTQYF
TGTGCCAGCAGTTCCCCGGGGGCCCAGTCCACAGATACGCAGTATTTT
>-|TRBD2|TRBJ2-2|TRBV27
CASTKGTAGFSGELFF
TGTGCCAGCACCAAGGGTACAGCGGGATTTAGTGGGGAGCTGTTTTTT
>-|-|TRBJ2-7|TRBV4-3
CASSQPEAGLPYEQYF
TGCGCCAGCAGCCAACCCGAGGCGGGACTCCCCTACGAGCAGTACTTC
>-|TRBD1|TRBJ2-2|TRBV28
CASRATTRTGASTGELFF
TGTGCCAGCAGAGCTACCACCCGGACAGGGGCCTCGACCGGGGAGCTGTTTTTT
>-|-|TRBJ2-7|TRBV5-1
CASSLAQGSYEQYF
TGCGCCAGCAGCTTAGCTCAGGGATCCTACGAGCAGTACTTC
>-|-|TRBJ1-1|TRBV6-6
CASSARDRSTEAFF
TGTGCCAGCAGCGCCCGCGACAGGTCCACTGAAGCTTTCTTT
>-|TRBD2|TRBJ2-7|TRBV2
CASLGTSSYEQYF
TGTGCCAGCTTAGGGACTAGCTCCTACGAGCAGTACTTC
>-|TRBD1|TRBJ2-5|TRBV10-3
CAISEGGSETQYF
TGTGCCATCAGTGAAGGGGGCAGCGAGACCCAGTACTTC
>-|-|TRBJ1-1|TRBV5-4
CASSLEEGSEVAFF
TGTGCCAGCAGCTTGGAGGAGGGGTCGGAGGTAGCTTTCTTT
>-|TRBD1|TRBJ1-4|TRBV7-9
CASSTGQGWVEKLFF
TGTGCCAGCAGTACCGGACAGGGCTGGGTAGAAAAACTGTTTTTT
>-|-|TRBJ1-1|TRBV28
CASSLRGVGQAFF
TGTGCCAGCAGTTTACGAGGGGTTGGGCAAGCTTTCTTT
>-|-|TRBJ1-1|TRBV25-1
CASSESAGTDTEAFF
TGTGCCAGCAGTGAATCCGCAGGGACGGACACTGAAGCTTTCTTT
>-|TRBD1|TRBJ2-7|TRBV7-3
CASSLGRTGEQYF
TGTGCCAGCAGCTTGGGCCGGACAGGGGAGCAGTACTTC
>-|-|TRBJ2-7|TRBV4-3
CASSQDSTGLTYEQYF
TGCGCCAGCAGCCAAGATAGCACAGGGCTTACCTACGAGCAGTACTTC
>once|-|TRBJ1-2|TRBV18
CASSPPGNPNYGYTF
TGTGCCAGCTCACCCCCGGGCAATCCTAACTATGGCTACACCTTC
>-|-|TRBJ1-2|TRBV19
CASSIEQDYGYTF
TGTGCCAGTAGTATAGAACAGGACTATGGCTACACCTTC
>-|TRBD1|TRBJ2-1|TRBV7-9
CASSSGQGSYNEQFF
TGTGCCAGCAGCTCCGGACAGGGCTCATACAATGAGCAGTTCTTC
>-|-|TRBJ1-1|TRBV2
CASSRRGTEAFF
TGTGCCAGCAGCCGCCGGGGTACTGAAGCTTTCTTT
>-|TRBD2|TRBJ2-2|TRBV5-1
CASSRGTSGRAYTGELFF
TGCGCCAGCAGCCGTGGGACTAGCGGGAGGGCCTATACCGGGGAGCTGTTTTTT
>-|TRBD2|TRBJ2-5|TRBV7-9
CASSPNLAGEETQYF
TGTGCCAGCAGCCCCAATCTAGCGGGAGAGGAGACCCAGTACTTC
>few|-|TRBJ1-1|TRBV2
CASSELEMAFF
TGTGCCAGCAGTGAACTCGAAATGGCTTTCTTT
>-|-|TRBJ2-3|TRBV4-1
CASSQVGGTDTQYF
TGCGCCAGCAGCCAAGTTGGGGGCACAGATACGCAGTATTTT
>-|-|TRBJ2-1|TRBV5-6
CASSLMGRTDYNEQFF
TGTGCCAGCAGCTTAATGGGCCGAACGGACTACAATGAGCAGTTCTTC
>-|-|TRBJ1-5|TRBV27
CASSWMPDQPQHF
TGTGCCAGCAGTTGGATGCCCGATCAGCCCCAGCATTTT
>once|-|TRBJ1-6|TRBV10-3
CATTRSGNSPLHF
TGTGCAACCACCCGGAGTGGTAATTCACCCCTCCACTTT
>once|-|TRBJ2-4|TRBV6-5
CASSGSGRAKNIQYF
TGTGCCAGCAGTGGGTCGGGACGAGCCAAAAACATTCAGTACTTC
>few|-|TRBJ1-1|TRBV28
CASSLYSEAFF
TGTGCCAGCAGCCTATACTCTGAAGCTTTCTTT
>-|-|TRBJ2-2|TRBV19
CASNFILNTGELFF
TGTGCCAGTAATTTCATCCTCAACACCGGGGAGCTGTTTTTT
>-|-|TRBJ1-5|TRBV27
CASSTRGSLSSNQPQHF
TGTGCCAGCAGTACAAGGGGTTCCCTATCTAGCAATCAGCCCCAGCATTTT
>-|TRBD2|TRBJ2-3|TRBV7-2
CASSLTAGASKDTQYF
TGTGCCAGCAGCTTAACAGCGGGAGCGAGTAAAGATACGCAGTATTTT
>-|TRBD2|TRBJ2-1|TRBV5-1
CASRRFAGGIGNEQFF
TGCGCCAGCAGGCGGTTCGCGGGAGGGATCGGCAATGAGCAGTTCTTC
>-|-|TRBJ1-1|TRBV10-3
CAISESRVSGTTEAFF
TGTGCCATCAGTGAGTCGCGGGTCAGCGGCACCACTGAAGCTTTCTTT
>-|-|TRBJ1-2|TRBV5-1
CASSEGYYGYTF
TGCGCCAGCAGTGAGGGCTACTATGGCTACACCTTC
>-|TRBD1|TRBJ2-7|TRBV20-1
CSASRDRVNF
TGCAGTGCTAGCCGGGACAGGGTGAACTTC